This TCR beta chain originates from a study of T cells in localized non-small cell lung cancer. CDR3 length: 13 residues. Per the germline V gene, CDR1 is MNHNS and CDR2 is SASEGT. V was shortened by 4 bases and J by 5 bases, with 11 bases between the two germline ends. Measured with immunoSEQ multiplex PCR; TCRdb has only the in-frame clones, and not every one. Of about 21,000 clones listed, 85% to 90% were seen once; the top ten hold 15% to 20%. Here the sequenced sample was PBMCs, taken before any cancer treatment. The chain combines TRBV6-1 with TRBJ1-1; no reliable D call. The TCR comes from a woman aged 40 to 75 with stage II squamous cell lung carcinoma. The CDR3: CASSGSPTTEAFF. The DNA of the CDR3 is TGTGCCAGCAGTGGGTCGCCCACTACTGAAGCTTTCTTT.